The 5 T cell receptor beta chains given below trace back to one sample, sequenced in a study of somatic mutations in cytotoxic T cells in rheumatoid arthritis (dated by TCRdb to about 2017). The library was built by means of the immunoSEQ multiplex PCR assay. What TCRdb holds here is the immuneACCESS table cut down to in-frame rearrangements. Part of the clones is not present; checked against another copy, under half of the missing clones reflect an unresolved V gene, and the others are unexplained. The table for this sample lists about 19,000 clones; under 85% of them were counted only once. The ten largest clones represent 14% of the sample. Sequenced sample: CD8+ T cells sorted from blood. The receptors come from an adult with rheumatoid arthritis.

This clone was seen only a few times. This chain joins TRBV19 and TRBJ2-1; D call uncertain. Germline-derived CDR1 and CDR2 are LNHDA and SQIVND (reference sequence). Trimming stripped 5 bases from V and 6 bases from J, with 5 bases between. The CDR3 consists of 11 residues. CDR3 bases: TGTGCCAGTAGTCAGGTCAATGAGCAGTTCTTC. It yields the protein CASSQVNEQFF.

This chain connects TRBV28 to TRBJ2-7, with TRBD1 identical over 8 bases. Looked up from germline, CDR1 is MDHEN and CDR2 is SYDVKM. The CDR3 extends over 15 amino acids. With 5 bases clipped from V and 0 bases from J, the junction kept 6 bases outside the gene matches. DNA of the CDR3: TGTGCCAGCAGTACCCGGACAGGGAGCTCCTACGAGCAGTACGTC. Its translation is CASSTRTGSSYEQYV.

The rearrangement joins TRBV7-8 to TRBJ2-1, with D hard to call. The length of the CDR3 is 16 residues. The germline V gene has CDR1 SGHVS and CDR2 FQNEAQ. V gave up 1 base and J gave up 0 bases, with 10 bases separating them. The CDR3 DNA is TGTGCCAGCAGCTTAGGGTCCGGAAGCTCCTACAATGAGCAGTTCTTC. Amino acid sequence: CASSLGSGSSYNEQFF.

This chain uses TRBV23-1 with TRBJ2-1, with unresolved D. TRBV23-1 is an ORF for which the function is uncertain. The CDR3 has 14 amino acids. The ends were cut back, 4 bases at V and 0 bases at J, with 7 bases in the middle. The CDR3 sequence: CASSPRSSYNEQFF. Here the CDR3 DNA reads TGCGCCAGCAGTCCGCGTAGCTCCTACAATGAGCAGTTCTTC.

As for this clone: One end of the junction is discordant with germline, which a read error may explain. The chain recombines TRBV7-7 with TRBJ2-5; unclear D gene. Germline-derived CDR1 and CDR2 are SSHAT and FNYEAQ (reference sequence). The CDR3 runs to 16 residues. CDR3 sequence (DNA): TGTGCTAGCAGCTTAGTGGATGAGAAATTAATTGGGACCCAGTACTTC. Its translation: CASSLVDEKLIGTQYF.